This T cell receptor (beta chain) was recorded in a study of T cell repertoires in cytomegalovirus infection. For the study at large: Signatures in public TCR beta sequences pointed to both CMV infection and matching HLA type.

TCRdb used MiXCR to reprocess the reads, holding one entry per CDR3 protein. The table has roughly 920,000 distinct CDR3 sequences, roughly 30% seen once. Trimming stripped 0 bases from V and 4 bases from J, with 12 bases between. The CDR3 has 15 amino acids. The V gene's germline CDR1 is SGHVS and CDR2 FQNEAQ. This clonotype was seen just once. What it binds is not known. One base away lies a much larger clone, so this may be a sequencing read error. The material was cultured CD8+ T cells from PBMCs, obtained from culture after CMV antigen stimulation. This TCR was recovered from a human donor in good health (CMV status not recorded). Some clones in this sample may be carry-over from other donors' samples. J is TRBJ1-1 and V is TRBV7-8; D gene ambiguous. CDR3 amino acids: CASSLATWSSTEAFF. The CDR3 coding sequence is TGTGCCAGCAGCTTAGCGACTTGGAGCAGCACTGAAGCTTTCTTT.